This T cell receptor (beta chain) was identified in a study of shared clonotypes between healthy human individuals. Evenly divided among several immunoSEQ plates was the genomic DNA of each subset. In the authors' workflow: ImmunoSEQ yielded junction-only sequences lacking quality scores, so filtering differed. Profiled with immunoSEQ multiplex PCR; TCRdb holds only in-frame clones, not every one. The V and J calls and the clone size are those of that table, but D and trimming were determined from the DNA. The table shows about 680,000 clones, with approximately 75% occurring only once. The TCR comes from a woman younger than 45 in good health. The sequenced sample consisted of memory CD4+ T cells sorted from blood. As to subset: CD45RA-negative fraction.

The CDR3: CASSLGQAGYNEQFF. The CDR3 region has the DNA TGCGCCAGCAGCTTGGGACAGGCAGGCTACAATGAGCAGTTCTTC. The rearrangement joins TRBV5-1 to TRBJ2-1; maybe TRBD1 (6 bases). CDR1 is SGHRS, CDR2 YFSETQ, per germline. V gave up 0 bases and J gave up 3 bases, with 10 bases separating them. This CDR3 spans 15 amino acids.